This entry concerns a single T cell receptor (beta chain). The data belong to a study of Ad26.COV2.S vaccination and SARS-CoV-2 variants. TCRdb's table, derived via immunoSEQ multiplex PCR, lists solely in-frame clones and lacks some. The table includes around 300,000 clones, approximately 86% detected once. Treatment indicated: approximately 18 received Ad26.COV2.S at low or high dose, single or two shots; about five received placebo; per-sample allocation not given. Day 63 after the first injection of vaccine or placebo was the sampling time. The input for sequencing was peripheral blood, taken in a trial of Ad26.COV2.S vaccine versus placebo. This clonotype was sampled from a person between 18 and 65 years old who received the Ad26.COV2.S COVID-19 vaccine or a placebo.

The CDR3, as DNA: TGTGCCAGCAGCGTGCCCCCAGATACGCAGTATTTT. This sequence encodes CASSVPPDTQYF. V and J are TRBV7-2 and TRBJ2-3, with D hard to call. V shed 5 bases and J shed 4 bases, with 7 bases lying between them. This CDR3 is 12 amino acids long. Germline-derived CDR1 and CDR2 are SGHTA and FQGNSA.